This entry lists 18 T cell receptor beta chains sequenced from one sample in a study of regulatory T cells in long-lasting Graves disease. TCR beta libraries were built with iRepertoire HTBI primers and Arm-PCR of CDR3 regions. TCRdb re-called the multiplex PCR reads with MiXCR, one entry per CDR3 protein. Of approximately 300,000 distinct CDR3 sequences detected, under 20% appear once; the ten largest clones hold less than 45%. Time point meaning: newly diagnosed GD, antithyroid drugs for less than 3 months. The authors made the TCR library using RNA they extracted from PBMCs. Here the sequenced sample was peripheral blood mononuclear cells (PBMCs), taken at new diagnosis, from a patient treated with antithyroid drugs. All receptors come from a female donor with Graves disease.

This clonotype was observed at least ten times. The V and J genes are TRBV20-1 and TRBJ1-5; D might be TRBD1 (6 bases). CDR3 size: 14 residues. CDR1 is DFQATT, CDR2 SNEGSKA, per germline (reference sequence). Trimming stripped 3 bases from V and 4 bases from J, with 13 bases between. The CDR3 sequence: CSARSTGRNQPQHF. The CDR3 bases are TGCAGTGCTAGGTCAACAGGGAGGAATCAGCCCCAGCATTTT.

The table lists this clonotype with a few counts. The J gene is TRBJ2-3, the V gene TRBV5-1; 8 nucleotides agree with TRBD2. Germline values: CDR1 SGHRS, CDR2 YFSETQ. The CDR3 is 16 residues long. The V gene end was trimmed by 0 bases and the J gene end by 2 bases; junction bases not matched to a gene: 5. The CDR3 DNA sequence: TGCGCCAGCAGCTTGGATCCGGGAGGGAACACAGATACGCAGTATTTT. This encodes CASSLDPGGNTDTQYF.

This clonotype occurred a few times. This chain connects TRBV7-8 to TRBJ2-2; D gene unclear. The CDR3 is 12 residues long. Trimming pared 5 bases from V and 6 bases from J, leaving 7 bases between. Germline CDR1 is SGHVS and CDR2 is FQNEAQ. CDR3 nucleotides: TGTGCCAGCAGCCTTCGGCCCGGGGAGCTGTTTTTT. This codes for CASSLRPGELFF. Full variable domain (missing parts from reference TRBV7-8 and TRBJ2-2): GAGVSQSPRYKVAKRGQDVALRCDPISGHVSLFWYQQALGQGPEFLTYFQNEAQLDKSGLPSDRFFAERPEGSVSTLKIQRTQQEDSAVYLCASSLRPGELFFGEGSRLTVL.

About this clonotype: This may stem from a read error, because a much larger clone lies one nucleotide away. The missing conserved phenylalanine or tryptophan at the end of this CDR3 makes a read error likely. V is TRBV9 and J is TRBJ2-3; the D call may be TRBD1 or TRBD2 (5 bases each). Germline-derived CDR1 and CDR2 are SGDLS and YYNGEE. The CDR3 is 14 residues long. The V and J ends lost 1 base and 10 bases respectively, with 16 bases between them. The chain's CDR3 is CASSVSWDLEAQYL. CDR3 bases: TGTGCCAGCAGCGTATCGTGGGACCTCGAGGCGCAGTATCTT.

In its sample, this clonotype was seen many times. The chain combines TRBV13 with TRBJ1-1; 7 nucleotides align to TRBD1. Germline trimming cut 5 bases from V and 1 base from J; bases unmatched to any gene: 7. The CDR3 is 15 residues long. The germline V gene encodes CDR1 PRHDT and CDR2 FYEKMQ (reference sequence). The CDR3 sequence is CASSGSHRGNTEAFF. The CDR3 bases are TGTGCCAGCAGCGGCTCCCACAGGGGGAACACTGAAGCTTTCTTT.

This clonotype showed up many times. V gene TRBV5-1 combines with J gene TRBJ2-3; D unclear. V lost 5 bases and J 0 bases, leaving 10 bases between the germline ends. The CDR3 covers 14 residues. Germline assignment: CDR1 SGHRS and CDR2 YFSETQ. The CDR3 loop is CASSSKTSTDTQYF. For the CDR3, the DNA is TGCGCCAGCAGTTCCAAAACTAGCACAGATACGCAGTATTTT.

The chain links TRBV7-2 to TRBJ2-7; D unresolved. Germline V lookup: CDR1 SGHTA, CDR2 FQGNSA. The CDR3 is made up of 16 amino acids. Trimming took 1 base from V and 4 from J, leaving 17 bases between them. CDR3 sequence reads: CASSLGALPHLYEQYF. The CDR3 bases are TGTGCCAGCAGCTTAGGGGCGCTCCCCCACCTTTACGAGCAGTACTTC.

This clonotype was observed a few times. The V and J genes are TRBV9 and TRBJ2-5; a weak D match, TRBD1 (7 bases). Deletions cut 4 bases from V and 5 bases from J, with 18 bases between. The CDR3 runs 15 residues. Germline assignment: CDR1 SGDLS and CDR2 YYNGEE. This CDR3 reads CASSPGGFGVETQYF. The CDR3 DNA is TGTGCCAGCAGCCCAGGGGGGTTCGGGGTCGAGACCCAGTACTTC.

The rearrangement joins TRBV29-1 to TRBJ2-3, with D maybe TRBD2 (6 bases). V was shortened by 0 bases and J by 2 bases, with 12 bases between the two germline ends. The CDR3 is 15 amino acids. CDR1 and CDR2 from the germline V gene are SQVTM and ANQGSEA. CDR3 DNA sequence: TGCAGCGTTGAAGAACGTAGCGGTCACACAGATACGCAGTATTTT. Its protein is CSVEERSGHTDTQYF.

In the case of this clonotype: A far bigger clonotype differs at one base, so this is likely a read error. Here the CDR3 reads CASSLEVDTEAFF. The CDR3 nucleotides are TGTGCCAGCAGCCTTGAGGTGGACACTGAAGCTTTCTTT. The gene calls are TRBV11-3 and TRBJ1-1; D unclear. The germline V and J ends were trimmed by 5 bases and 3 bases, with 10 bases remaining between them. This CDR3 contains 13 residues. CDR1 is SGHNT and CDR2 is YENEEA in the germline V gene.

There are many counts of this clonotype. The rearrangement joins TRBV2 to TRBJ2-7; tentative D call: TRBD2 (6 bases). V was pared by 4 bases and J by 6 bases, with 19 bases between. Germline V gene data show CDR1 as SNHLY and CDR2 as FYNNEI. This CDR3 has 15 residues. The CDR3, as DNA: TGTGCCAGCAGTGCCGACGGGGGTTCTCTCTCCGAGCAGTACTTC. This translates into CASSADGGSLSEQYF.

To note about this clonotype: A much larger clone lies one base from this, so it may be a read error. The V call is TRBV19, the J call TRBJ1-5; tentatively, D is TRBD1 (5 bases). The CDR3 contains 12 residues. V was pared by 7 bases and J by 9 bases, with 13 bases between. Germline CDR1 reads LNHDA; CDR2 reads SQIVND (reference sequence). This CDR3 reads CASIREGRPQHF. CDR3 nucleotide sequence: TGTGCCAGTATCAGGGAAGGGCGGCCCCAGCATTTT.

The rearrangement uses TRBV12-3 or TRBV12-4 and TRBJ1-2; maybe TRBD1 (5 bases). The CDR3 is 16 amino acids. V lost 4 bases and J lost 0, with 15 bases in between. CDR3 sequence: CASSSRGGTSNYGYTF. In DNA form, the CDR3 reads TGTGCCAGCAGTTCAAGGGGTGGCACCTCTAACTATGGCTACACCTTC.

The rearrangement joins TRBV9 to TRBJ2-3, with D tentatively TRBD1 (5 bases). Germline V gene data show CDR1 as SGDLS and CDR2 as YYNGEE. CDR3 length: 14 residues. The V end was cut by 0 bases, the J end by 1 base, with 6 bases between. This CDR3 reads CASSVDRRTDTQYF. Here the CDR3 DNA reads TGTGCCAGCAGCGTAGACAGGCGCACAGATACGCAGTATTTT.

In its sample, this clonotype was seen many times. This chain uses TRBV11-2 with TRBJ2-3; no clear D gene. The CDR3 is 12 amino acids. V lost 4 bases, J lost 6 bases, and 8 bases lay in between. CDR1 and CDR2 from the germline V gene are SGHAT and FQNNGV. CDR3 protein: CASSSLIDTQYF. CDR3 bases: TGTGCCAGCAGCTCCCTGATTGATACGCAGTATTTT.

This clonotype was counted ten times or more. CDR3 coding DNA: TGTGCCAGTAGTGAGACAGGGGATAATCAGCCCCAGCATTTT. This codes for CASSETGDNQPQHF. The chain couples TRBV19 to TRBJ1-5; TRBD1 matches at 8 bases. CDR1 and CDR2 (germline): LNHDA, SQIVND (reference sequence). V lost 5 bases to trimming and J lost 4 bases; unmatched junction nucleotides: 4. The CDR3 spans 14 residues.

This clonotype was detected many times. This sequence joins TRBV20-1 and TRBJ1-1; the D gene is possibly TRBD1 (6 bases). The germline V and J ends were trimmed by 4 bases and 1 base, with 10 bases remaining between them. Per the germline V gene, CDR1 is DFQATT and CDR2 is SNEGSKA (reference sequence). CDR3 size: 13 residues. The CDR3 sequence is CSAKKGGNTEAFF. The CDR3 nucleotides read TGCAGTGCTAAAAAGGGGGGGAACACTGAAGCTTTCTTT.

This clonotype was counted at least ten times. This chain links TRBV27 with TRBJ2-7, with 8 positions matching TRBD2. The germline gives CDR1 MNHEY, CDR2 SMNVEV (reference sequence). The ends lost 7 bases at V and 3 bases at J; junction bases unmatched: 5. The CDR3 has 13 amino acids. The CDR3 loop reads CASTPREGYEQYF. CDR3 coding DNA: TGTGCCAGCACCCCTCGGGAGGGCTACGAGCAGTACTTC.